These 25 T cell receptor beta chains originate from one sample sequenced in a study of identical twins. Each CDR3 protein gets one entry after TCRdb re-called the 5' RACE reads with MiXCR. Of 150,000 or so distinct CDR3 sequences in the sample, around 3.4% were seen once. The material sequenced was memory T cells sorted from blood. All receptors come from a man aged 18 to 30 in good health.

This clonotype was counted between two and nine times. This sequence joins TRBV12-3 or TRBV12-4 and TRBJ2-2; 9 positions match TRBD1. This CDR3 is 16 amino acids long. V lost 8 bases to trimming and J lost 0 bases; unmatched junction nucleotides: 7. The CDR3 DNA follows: TGTGCCAGCCAACCGGGACAGGGATCGAACACCGGGGAGCTGTTTTTT. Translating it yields CASQPGQGSNTGELFF.

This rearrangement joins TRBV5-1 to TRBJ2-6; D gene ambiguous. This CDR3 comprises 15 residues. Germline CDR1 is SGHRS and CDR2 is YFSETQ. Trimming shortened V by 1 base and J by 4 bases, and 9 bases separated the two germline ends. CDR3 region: CASSLSLAGANVLTF. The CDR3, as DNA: TGCGCCAGCAGCTTGTCTTTAGCCGGGGCCAACGTCCTGACTTTC.

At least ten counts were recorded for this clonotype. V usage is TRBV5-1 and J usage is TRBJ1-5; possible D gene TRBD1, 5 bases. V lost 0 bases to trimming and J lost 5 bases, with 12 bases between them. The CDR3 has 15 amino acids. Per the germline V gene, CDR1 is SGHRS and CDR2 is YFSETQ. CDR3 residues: CASSLDGQGHQPQHF. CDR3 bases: TGCGCCAGCAGCTTGGATGGCCAGGGCCATCAGCCCCAGCATTTT.

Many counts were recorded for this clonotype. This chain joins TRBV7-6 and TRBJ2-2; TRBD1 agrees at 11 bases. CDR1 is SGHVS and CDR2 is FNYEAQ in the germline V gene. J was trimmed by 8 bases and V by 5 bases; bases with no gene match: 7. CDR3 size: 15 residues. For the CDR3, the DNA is TGTGCCAGCAGCCGGGGACAGGGGGTATCTGGGGAGCTGTTTTTT. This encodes CASSRGQGVSGELFF.

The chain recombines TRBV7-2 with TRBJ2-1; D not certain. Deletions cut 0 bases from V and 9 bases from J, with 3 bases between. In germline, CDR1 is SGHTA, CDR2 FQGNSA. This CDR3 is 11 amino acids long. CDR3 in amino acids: CASSLASEQFF. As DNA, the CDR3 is TGTGCCAGCAGCTTAGCCAGTGAGCAGTTCTTC.

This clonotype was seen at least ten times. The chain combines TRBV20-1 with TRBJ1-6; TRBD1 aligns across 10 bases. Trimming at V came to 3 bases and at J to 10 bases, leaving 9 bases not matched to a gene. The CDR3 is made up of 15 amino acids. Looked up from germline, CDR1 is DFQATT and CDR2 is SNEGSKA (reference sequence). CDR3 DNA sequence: TGCAGTGCTAGGGAAATCGGGACAGGGGCCTCACCCCTCCACTTT. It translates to CSAREIGTGASPLHF.

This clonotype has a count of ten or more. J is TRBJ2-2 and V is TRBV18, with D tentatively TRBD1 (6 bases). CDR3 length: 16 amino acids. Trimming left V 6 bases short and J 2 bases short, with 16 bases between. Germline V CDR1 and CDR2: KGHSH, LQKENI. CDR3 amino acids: CASSTDTGTNTGELFF. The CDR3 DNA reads TGTGCCAGCTCGACGGATACCGGGACAAACACCGGGGAGCTGTTTTTT.

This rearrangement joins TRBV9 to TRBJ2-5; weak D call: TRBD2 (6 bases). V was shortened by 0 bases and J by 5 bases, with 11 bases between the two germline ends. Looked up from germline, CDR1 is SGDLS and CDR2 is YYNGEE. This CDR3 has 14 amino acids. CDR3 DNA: TGTGCCAGCAGCGTAGAGGCGGGACCGGAGACCCAGTACTTC. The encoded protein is CASSVEAGPETQYF.

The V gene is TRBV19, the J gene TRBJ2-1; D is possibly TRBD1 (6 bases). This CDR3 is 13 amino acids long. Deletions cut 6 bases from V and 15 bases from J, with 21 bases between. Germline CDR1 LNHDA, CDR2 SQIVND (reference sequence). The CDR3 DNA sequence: TGTGCCAGTAGCCCTTTAGGGGGATCCAACGCGTTCTTC. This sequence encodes CASSPLGGSNAFF.

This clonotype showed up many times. Here the CDR3 reads CASSLLLAENGDTQYF. The CDR3 bases are TGCGCCAGCAGCTTACTTCTAGCGGAAAACGGAGATACGCAGTATTTT. This sequence joins TRBV5-1 and TRBJ2-3; 7 nucleotides agree with TRBD2. The CDR3 contains 16 residues. V lost 2 bases, J lost 5 bases, and 11 bases stayed unmatched. Per the germline V gene, CDR1 is SGHRS and CDR2 is YFSETQ.

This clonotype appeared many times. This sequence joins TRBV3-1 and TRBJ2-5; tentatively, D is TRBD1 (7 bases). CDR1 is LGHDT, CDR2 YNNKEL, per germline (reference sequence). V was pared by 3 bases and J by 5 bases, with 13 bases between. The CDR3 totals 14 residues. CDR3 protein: CASSQEGARETQYF. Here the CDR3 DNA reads TGTGCCAGCAGCCAGGAGGGGGCAAGGGAGACCCAGTACTTC.

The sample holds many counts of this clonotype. CDR3 bases: TGTGCCACCAGCAGGGGACTAGCGGGAGCCAATGAGCAGTTCTTC. Encoded protein: CATSRGLAGANEQFF. This chain connects TRBV15 to TRBJ2-1; 14 bases align to TRBD2. The CDR3 contains 15 residues. J was trimmed by 6 bases and V by 3 bases; bases with no gene match: 1. The germline V gene has CDR1 LNHNV and CDR2 YYDKDF (reference sequence). Drawing the rest from reference TRBV15 and TRBJ2-1, the complete variable domain is DAMVIQNPRYQVTQFGKPVTLSCSQTLNHNVMYWYQQKSSQAPKLLFHYYDKDFNNEADTPDNFQSRRPNTSFCFLDIRSPGLGDTAMYLCATSRGLAGANEQFFGPGTRLTVL.

Written as DNA, the CDR3 is TGTGCCAGCAGCTTAGTATCCTCCGGGAGGAACACTGAAGCTTTCTTT. Protein sequence: CASSLVSSGRNTEAFF. V gene TRBV7-2 combines with J gene TRBJ1-1; D is unresolved. Trimming pared 1 base from V and 1 base from J, leaving 13 bases between. The CDR3 is made up of 16 amino acids. Per the germline V gene, CDR1 is SGHTA and CDR2 is FQGNSA.

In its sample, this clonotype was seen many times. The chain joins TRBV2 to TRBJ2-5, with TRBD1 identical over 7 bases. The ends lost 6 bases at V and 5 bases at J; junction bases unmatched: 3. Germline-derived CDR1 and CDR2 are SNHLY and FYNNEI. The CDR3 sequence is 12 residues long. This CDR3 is CASRRDSETQYF. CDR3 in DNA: TGTGCCAGCAGACGGGACAGCGAGACCCAGTACTTC.

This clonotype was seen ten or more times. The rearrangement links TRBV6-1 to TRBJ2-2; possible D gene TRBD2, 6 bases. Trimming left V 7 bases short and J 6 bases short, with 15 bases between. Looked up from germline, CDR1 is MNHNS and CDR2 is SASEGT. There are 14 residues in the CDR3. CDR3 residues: CASMIDPGAGELFF. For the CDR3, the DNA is TGTGCCAGCATGATCGACCCGGGGGCCGGGGAGCTGTTTTTT.

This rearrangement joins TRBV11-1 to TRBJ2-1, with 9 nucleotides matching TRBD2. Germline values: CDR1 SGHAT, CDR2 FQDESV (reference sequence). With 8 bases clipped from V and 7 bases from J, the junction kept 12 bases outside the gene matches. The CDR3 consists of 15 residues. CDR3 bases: TGTGCCAGCCGCAAAGGCGCGGGAGGGGGTAATGAGCAGTTCTTC. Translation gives CASRKGAGGGNEQFF.

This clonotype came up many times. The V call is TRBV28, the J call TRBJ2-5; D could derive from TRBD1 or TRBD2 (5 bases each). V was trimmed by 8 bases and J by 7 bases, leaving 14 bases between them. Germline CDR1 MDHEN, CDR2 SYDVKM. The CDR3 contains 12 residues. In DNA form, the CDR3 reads TGTGCCAGCGCCTTTGGGACGGCGACCCAGTACTTC. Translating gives CASAFGTATQYF.

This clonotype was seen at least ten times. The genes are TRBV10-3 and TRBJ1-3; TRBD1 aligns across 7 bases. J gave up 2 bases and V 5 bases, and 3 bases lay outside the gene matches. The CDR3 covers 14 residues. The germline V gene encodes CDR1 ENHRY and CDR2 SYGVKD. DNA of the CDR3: TGTGCCATCAGTCCGACAGGGACTGGAAACACCATATATTTT. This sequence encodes CAISPTGTGNTIYF.

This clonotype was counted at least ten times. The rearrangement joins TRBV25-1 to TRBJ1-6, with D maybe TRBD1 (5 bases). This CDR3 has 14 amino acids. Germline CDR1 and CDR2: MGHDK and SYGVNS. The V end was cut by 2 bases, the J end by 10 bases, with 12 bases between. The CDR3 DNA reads TGTGCCAGCAGTGAAGTTGTGGGGGGATCACCCCTCCACTTT. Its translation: CASSEVVGGSPLHF.

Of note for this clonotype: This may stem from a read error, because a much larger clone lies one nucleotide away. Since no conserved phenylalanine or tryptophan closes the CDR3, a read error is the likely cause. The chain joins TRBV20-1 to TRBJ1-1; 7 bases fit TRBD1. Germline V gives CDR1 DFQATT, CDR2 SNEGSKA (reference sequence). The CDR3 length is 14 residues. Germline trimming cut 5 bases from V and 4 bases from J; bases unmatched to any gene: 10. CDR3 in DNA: TGCAGTGCTCCTGTCCTGACAGGGCCCACTGAAGCTTTCCTT. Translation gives CSAPVLTGPTEAFL.

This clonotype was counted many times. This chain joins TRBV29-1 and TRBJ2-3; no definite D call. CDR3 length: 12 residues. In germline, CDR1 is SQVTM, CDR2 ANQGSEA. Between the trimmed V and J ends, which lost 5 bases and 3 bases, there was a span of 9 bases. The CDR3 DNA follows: TGCAGCGTTTATGTACTGACAGATACGCAGTATTTT. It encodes CSVYVLTDTQYF.

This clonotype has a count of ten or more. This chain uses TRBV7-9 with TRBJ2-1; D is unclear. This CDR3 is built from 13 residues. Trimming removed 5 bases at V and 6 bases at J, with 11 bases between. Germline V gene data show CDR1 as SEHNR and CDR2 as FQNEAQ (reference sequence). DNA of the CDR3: TGTGCCAGCAGCCCCGAAGGATCCAATGAGCAGTTCTTC. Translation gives CASSPEGSNEQFF.

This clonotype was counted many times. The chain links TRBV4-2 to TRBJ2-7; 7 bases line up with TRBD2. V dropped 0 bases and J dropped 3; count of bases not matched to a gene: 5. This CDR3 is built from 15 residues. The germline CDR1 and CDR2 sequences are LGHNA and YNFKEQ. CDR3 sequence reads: CASSQDIRGDYEQYF. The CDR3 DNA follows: TGTGCCAGCAGCCAAGATATCCGGGGGGACTACGAGCAGTACTTC.

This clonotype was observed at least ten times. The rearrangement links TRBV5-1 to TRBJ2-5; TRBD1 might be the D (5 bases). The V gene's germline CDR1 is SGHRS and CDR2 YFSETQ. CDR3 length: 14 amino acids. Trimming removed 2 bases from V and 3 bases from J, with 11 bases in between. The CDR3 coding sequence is TGCGCCAGCAGCTTTAGGGGCGGAGAAGAGACCCAGTACTTC. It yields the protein CASSFRGGEETQYF.

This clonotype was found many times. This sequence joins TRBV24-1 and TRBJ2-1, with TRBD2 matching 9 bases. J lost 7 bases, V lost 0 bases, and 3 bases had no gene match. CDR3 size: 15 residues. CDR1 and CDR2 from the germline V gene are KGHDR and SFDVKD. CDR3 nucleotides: TGTGCCACCAGTGATTTGGCGGGGGGGGAAAATGAGCAGTTCTTC. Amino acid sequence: CATSDLAGGENEQFF.